Following are 3 T cell receptor beta chains from one sample sequenced in a study of T cell clones after liver transplantation. The protocol was immunoSEQ multiplex PCR, while the TCRdb copy is restricted to in-frame clones and leaves out a portion. The table records 75,000 to 95,000 clones, over 80% of them present only once. The starting material was CD4+ T cells from blood, obtained at the 22-month timepoint. The receptors were gathered from a human patient who received a liver transplant. Some T cells may arise from the graft donor.

The CDR3 nucleotides are TGTGCCAGCAGCCCCACCGTGCGACAGGACCAAGAGACCCAGTACTTC. Translated, it gives CASSPTVRQDQETQYF. V and J are TRBV5-4 and TRBJ2-5; D might be TRBD1 (6 bases). Between the trimmed V and J ends, which lost 4 bases and 0 bases, there was a span of 16 bases. CDR1 SGHNT and CDR2 YYREEE come from the germline V gene (reference sequence). The CDR3 loop spans 16 amino acids. The full variable domain, rest sourced from reference TRBV5-4 and TRBJ2-5, is ETGVTQSPTHLIKTRGQQVTLRCSSQSGHNTVSWYQQALGQGPQFIFQYYREEENGRGNFPPRFSGLQFPNYSSELNVNALELDDSALYLCASSPTVRQDQETQYFGPGTRLLVL.

The genes are TRBV2 and TRBJ1-2; 9 positions agree with TRBD1. J was trimmed by 3 bases and V by 8 bases; bases with no gene match: 4. Germline V gene lookup returns CDR1 SNHLY and CDR2 FYNNEI. The CDR3 sequence is 13 residues long. The CDR3 region is CASGGQGHYGYTF. DNA for the CDR3: TGTGCCAGCGGAGGACAGGGGCACTATGGCTACACCTTC.

With regard to this clone: Relative to the germline gene, one junction end is altered; a read error may explain this. The chain combines TRBV7-3 with TRBJ2-3; D not resolved. The CDR3 has 14 amino acids. The germline V gene has CDR1 SGHTA and CDR2 FQGTGA. The CDR3: CASSLTHSKDTQYF. CDR3 DNA sequence: TGTGCCAGCAGCTTAACCCACAGCAAAGATACGCAGTATTTT.